The present TCR beta chain was sequenced within a study of vaccination effects on CD4 cells after COVID-19. The CDR3 consists of 15 residues. Trimming took 4 bases from V and 4 from J; bases not matched to a gene: 6. The germline gives CDR1 SNHLY, CDR2 FYNNEI. With respect to this clone: Its antigen remains unidentified.

This table comes from immunoSEQ multiplex PCR, and its TCRdb copy is limited to in-frame clones, with some not included. The sample has about 63,000 clones, around three quarters seen once. Using viral peptide pools, the ViraFEST assay grew out antigen-specific CD4+ T cells prior to sequencing. Following 10 days of culture, CD4+ T cells were isolated. People in the vaccine group had not been infected with SARS-CoV-2 before, and their nucleocapsid antibodies were negative. This specimen consisted of CD4+ T cells from PBMCs cultured with HCoV-OC43 spike peptides, obtained before COVID-19 vaccination. Subset meaning: HCoV-OC43 spike overlapping peptide pool stimulation. This sequence was found in a human donor who received a COVID-19 vaccine. J is TRBJ2-5 and V is TRBV2, with 10 bases matching TRBD1. CDR3 DNA: TGTGCCAGCAGTGTTGACAGGGGGCTGGCAGAGACCCAGTACTTC. Its protein product is CASSVDRGLAETQYF.